This TCR beta chain was retrieved from a study of beta chain features in type 1 diabetes. Overall study: Patients were similar to healthy donors in age and gender (as well as in cell yields). Overall study results and limits: Type 1 diabetes patients had VDJ junctions that carried fewer insertions and more deletions. No resolution was reached here on whether HLA type influences TCRB rearrangement.

The germline V gene has CDR1 SGDLS and CDR2 YYNGEE. The trim removed 0 bases at V and 4 bases at J, leaving 4 bases unmatched. This CDR3 has 15 amino acids. This clone was observed a handful of times. Its specificity is unknown. The investigators reverse transcribed all of the isolated RNA, so they sequenced expressed TCRB transcripts. Clones were sequenced by immunoSEQ multiplex PCR, and TCRdb holds only the in-frame ones, with some missing. This table holds hundreds of thousands of clones, less than 20% found once. Sequences were obtained from naive CD4+ T cells from blood. This clonotype originated in a man younger than 35 in good health. The V and J genes are TRBV9 and TRBJ2-1; 7 bases are shared with TRBD2. In nucleotides, the CDR3 is TGTGCCAGCAGCGTAGGGCGGGGAGGGTACAATGAGCAGTTCTTC. This encodes CASSVGRGGYNEQFF. Based on the CDR3 plus reference TRBV9 and TRBJ2-1, the full variable domain is DSGVTQTPKHLITATGQRVTLRCSPRSGDLSVYWYQQSLDQGLQFLIQYYNGEERAKGNILERFSAQQFPDLHSELNLSSLELGDSALYFCASSVGRGGYNEQFFGPGTRLTVL.